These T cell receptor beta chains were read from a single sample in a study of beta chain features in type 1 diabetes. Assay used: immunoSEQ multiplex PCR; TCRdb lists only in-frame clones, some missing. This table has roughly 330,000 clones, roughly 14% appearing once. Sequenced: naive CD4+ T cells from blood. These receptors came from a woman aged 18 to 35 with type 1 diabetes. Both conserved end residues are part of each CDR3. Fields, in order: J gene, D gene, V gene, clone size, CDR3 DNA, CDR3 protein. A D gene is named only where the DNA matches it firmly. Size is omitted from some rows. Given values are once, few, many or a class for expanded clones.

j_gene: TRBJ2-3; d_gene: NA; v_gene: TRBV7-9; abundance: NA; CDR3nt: TGTGCCAGCAGCCCGACAGCAAATACGCAGTATTTT; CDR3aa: CASSPTANTQYF
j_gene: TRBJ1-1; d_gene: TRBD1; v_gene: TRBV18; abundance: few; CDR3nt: TGTGCCAGCTCACCACCACAGGGGGCGCAGGCTGAAGCTTTCTTT; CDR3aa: CASSPPQGAQAEAFF
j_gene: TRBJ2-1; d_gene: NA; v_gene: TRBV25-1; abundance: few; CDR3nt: TGTGCCAGCAGTCCACTCCGGGAGTTTTTCTACAATGAGCAGTTCTTC; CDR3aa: CASSPLREFFYNEQFF
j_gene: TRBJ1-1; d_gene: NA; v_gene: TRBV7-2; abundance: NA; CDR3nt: TGTGCCAGCAGTCGGCAGGTGAACACTGAAGCTTTCTTT; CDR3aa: CASSRQVNTEAFF
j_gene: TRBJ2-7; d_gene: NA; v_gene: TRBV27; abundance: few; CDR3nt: TGTGCCAGCAGTCTTTCAGCGTCCCGGGGAGCCTACGAGCAGTACTTC; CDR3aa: CASSLSASRGAYEQYF
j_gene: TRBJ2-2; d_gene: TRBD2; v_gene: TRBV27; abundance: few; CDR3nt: TGTGCCAGCAGTCCCGGGACTAGCGGGACCAGGATGTTTTTT; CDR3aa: CASSPGTSGTRMFF
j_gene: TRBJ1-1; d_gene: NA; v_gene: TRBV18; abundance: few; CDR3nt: TGTGCCAGCTCACCCGGGGGTTTGAACACTGAAGCTTTCTTT; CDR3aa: CASSPGGLNTEAFF
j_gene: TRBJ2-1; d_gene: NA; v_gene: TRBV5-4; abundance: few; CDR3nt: TGTGCCAGCAGCCCTGACTCGAGCTCCTACAATGAGCAGTTCTTC; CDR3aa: CASSPDSSSYNEQFF
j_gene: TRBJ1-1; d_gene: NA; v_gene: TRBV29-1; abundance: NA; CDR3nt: TGCAGCGTTGATGGGGGGTCGGCAGGTGAAGCTTTCTTT; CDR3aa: CSVDGGSAGEAFF
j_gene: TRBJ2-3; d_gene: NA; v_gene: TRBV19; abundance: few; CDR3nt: TGTGCCAGTAGATGGGGCGGTACAGATACGCAGTATTTT; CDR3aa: CASRWGGTDTQYF
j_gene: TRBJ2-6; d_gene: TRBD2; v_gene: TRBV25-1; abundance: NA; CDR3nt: TGTGCCAGCAGTCCCCCCTGGGGGGGCTCTGGGGCCAACGTCCTGACTTTC; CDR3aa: CASSPPWGGSGANVLTF
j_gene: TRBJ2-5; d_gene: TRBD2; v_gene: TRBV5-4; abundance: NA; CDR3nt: TGTGCCAGCAGCTTGGCCCTAGCGGGAGAAGAGACCCAGTACTTC; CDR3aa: CASSLALAGEETQYF
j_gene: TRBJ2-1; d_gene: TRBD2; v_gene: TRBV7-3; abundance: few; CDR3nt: TGTGCCAGCAGCTTAGCGGGAGGGCGCAATGAGCAGTTCTTC; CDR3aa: CASSLAGGRNEQFF
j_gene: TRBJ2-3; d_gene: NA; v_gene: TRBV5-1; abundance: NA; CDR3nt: TGCGCCAGCAGCTCCATTATAGCGGATCGCACAGATACGCAGTATTTT; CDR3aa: CASSSIIADRTDTQYF
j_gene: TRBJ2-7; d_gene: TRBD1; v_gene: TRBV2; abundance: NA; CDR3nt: TGTGCCAGCAGTGAATTCAGGACAGGGGCCTACGAGCAGTACTTC; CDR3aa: CASSEFRTGAYEQYF
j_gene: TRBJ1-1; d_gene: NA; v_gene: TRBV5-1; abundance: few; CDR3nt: TGCGCCAGCAGCTTGTGGGGCACGAACACTGAAGCTTTCTTT; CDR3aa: CASSLWGTNTEAFF